The clone carrying this T cell receptor (beta chain) was counted at least ten times. Per the germline V gene, CDR1 is DFQATT and CDR2 is SNEGSKA (reference sequence). The CDR3 totals 14 residues. The V and J ends lost 6 bases and 1 base respectively, with 13 bases between them. This library used around 400 ng RNA and molecular barcoded adaptors spanning alpha/delta and beta/gamma chains. MiXCR was run by TCRdb on the reads, yielding one entry per CDR3 protein. The sample lists 100,000 to 150,000 distinct CDR3 sequences, approximately 13% occurring once. This sample was taken from a study of read filtering for tumor transcriptome and immune sequencing.

The receptor comes from a donor older than 35 with multiple myeloma. The chain uses TRBV20-1 and TRBJ1-5, with D perhaps TRBD1 (6 bases). The sequenced material came from a population of CD138-negative cells sorted from bone marrow. The CDR3 region has the DNA TGCAGTGCAAGGGTGGGGGGCAGCAATCAGCCCCAGCATTTT. Translation: CSARVGGSNQPQHF.